The sequence of this T cell receptor beta chain was determined in a study of cytomegalovirus exposure and HLA in healthy donors. Study results and limitations: An analysis done earlier found most TCR beta V segments productive about 90% or about 30% of the time.

As concerns this clone: The antigen remains unidentified.

A multiplex PCR was run with 60 Vbeta primers and 13 Jbeta primers. Generated by immunoSEQ multiplex PCR, the TCRdb table keeps only in-frame clones and is missing some. The top ten clones hold less than 15% of a sample with approximately 120,000 clones, more than 75% of them seen once. There are 18 residues in the CDR3. V lost 4 bases, J lost 7 bases, and 20 bases stayed unmatched. Germline V gene sequence: CDR1 MNHEY, CDR2 SMNVEV (reference sequence). This clonotype was obtained from a middle-aged woman in good health and CMV-seropositive. Sequenced sample: PBMCs. This rearrangement joins TRBV27 to TRBJ1-1, with 8 bases identical to TRBD1. The CDR3 sequence is CASSSPLGQGRRTVEAFF. For the CDR3, the DNA is TGTGCCAGCAGTTCACCCCTCGGACAGGGTCGTCGCACCGTTGAAGCTTTCTTT.